This T cell receptor beta chain was sequenced in a study of CDR3 diversity in severe acne. This CDR3 comprises 13 residues. Per the germline V gene, CDR1 is DFQATT and CDR2 is SNEGSKA (reference sequence). With 1 base removed from V and 7 bases from J, the gap between germline ends came to 8 bases. One entry per CDR3 protein results from TCRdb running MiXCR on the PCR reads. The repertoire has approximately 80,000 distinct CDR3 sequences, 51% of them found once; the top ten carry 14%. The sequence came from a male donor in good health, without acne. This chain joins TRBV20-1 and TRBJ1-6; no clear D. Sample: blood. For the CDR3, the DNA is TGCAGTGCTAGAGTGGCCAGCAATTCACCCCTCCACTTT. Translating it yields CSARVASNSPLHF.